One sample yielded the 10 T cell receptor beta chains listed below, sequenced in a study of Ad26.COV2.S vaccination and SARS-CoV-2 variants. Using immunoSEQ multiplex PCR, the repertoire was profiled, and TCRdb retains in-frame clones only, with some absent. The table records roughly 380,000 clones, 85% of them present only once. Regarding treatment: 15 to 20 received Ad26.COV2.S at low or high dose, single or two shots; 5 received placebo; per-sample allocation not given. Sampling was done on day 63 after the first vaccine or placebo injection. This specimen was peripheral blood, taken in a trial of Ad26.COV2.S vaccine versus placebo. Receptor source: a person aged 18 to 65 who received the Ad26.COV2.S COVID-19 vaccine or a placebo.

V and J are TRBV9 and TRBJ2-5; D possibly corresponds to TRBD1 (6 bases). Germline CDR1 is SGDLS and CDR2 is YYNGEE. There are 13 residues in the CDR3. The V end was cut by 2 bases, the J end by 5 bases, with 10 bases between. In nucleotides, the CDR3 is TGTGCCAGCAGCGTTGGGACACCGGAGACCCAGTACTTC. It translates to CASSVGTPETQYF.

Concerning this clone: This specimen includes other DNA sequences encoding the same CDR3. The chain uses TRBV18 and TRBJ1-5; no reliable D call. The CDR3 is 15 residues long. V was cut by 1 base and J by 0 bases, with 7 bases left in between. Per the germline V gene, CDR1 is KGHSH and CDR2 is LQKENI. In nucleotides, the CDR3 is TGTGCCAGCTCACCACAGGGAAATAGCAATCAGCCCCAGCATTTT. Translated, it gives CASSPQGNSNQPQHF.

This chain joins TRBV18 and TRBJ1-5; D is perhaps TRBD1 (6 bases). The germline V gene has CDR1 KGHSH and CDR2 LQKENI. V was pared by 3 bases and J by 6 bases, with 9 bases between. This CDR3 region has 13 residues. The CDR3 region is CASSPGQSQPQHF. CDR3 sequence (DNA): TGTGCCAGCTCACCGGGACAATCTCAGCCCCAGCATTTT. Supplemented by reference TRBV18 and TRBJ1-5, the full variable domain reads NAGVMQNPRHLVRRRGQEARLRCSPMKGHSHVYWYRQLPEEGLKFMVYLQKENIIDESGMPKERFSAEFPKEGPSILRIQQVVRGDSAAYFCASSPGQSQPQHFGDGTRLSIL.

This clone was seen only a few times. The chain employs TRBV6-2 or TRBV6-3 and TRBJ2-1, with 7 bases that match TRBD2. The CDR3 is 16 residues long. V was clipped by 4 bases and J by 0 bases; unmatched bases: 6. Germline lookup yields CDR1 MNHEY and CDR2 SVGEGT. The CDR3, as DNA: TGTGCCAGCAGTTTCCCAGGACTAGTCTCCTACAATGAGCAGTTCTTC. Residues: CASSFPGLVSYNEQFF.

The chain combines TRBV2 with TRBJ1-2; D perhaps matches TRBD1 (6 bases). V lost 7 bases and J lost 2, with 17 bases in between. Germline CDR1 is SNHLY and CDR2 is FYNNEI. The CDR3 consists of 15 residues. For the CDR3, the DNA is TGTGCCAGCAACTTACAGGGTACACAAAACTATGGCTACACCTTC. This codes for CASNLQGTQNYGYTF.

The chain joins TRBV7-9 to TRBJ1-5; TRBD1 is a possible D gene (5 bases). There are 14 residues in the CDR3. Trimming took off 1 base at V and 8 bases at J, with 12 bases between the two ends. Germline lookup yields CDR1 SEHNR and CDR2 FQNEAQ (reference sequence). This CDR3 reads CASSLGQGVEPQHF. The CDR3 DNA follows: TGTGCCAGCAGCTTAGGGCAGGGTGTAGAGCCCCAGCATTTT.

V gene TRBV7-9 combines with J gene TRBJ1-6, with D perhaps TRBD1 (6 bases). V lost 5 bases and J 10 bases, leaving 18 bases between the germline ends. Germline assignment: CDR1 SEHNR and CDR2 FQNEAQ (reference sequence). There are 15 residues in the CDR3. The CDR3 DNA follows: TGTGCCAGCAGCCCCATGCAGGGGACCGGATCACCCCTCCACTTT. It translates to CASSPMQGTGSPLHF.

The CDR3 bases are TGTGCCAGCAGTTTGGGGACAGACAATTCACCCCTCCACTTT. Residues: CASSLGTDNSPLHF. The chain employs TRBV27 and TRBJ1-6; 7 nucleotides line up with TRBD1. Losses at the gene ends were 3 bases for V and 7 bases for J; bases not matched to a gene: 3. The CDR3 is made up of 14 amino acids. CDR1 and CDR2 from the germline V gene are MNHEY and SMNVEV (reference sequence).

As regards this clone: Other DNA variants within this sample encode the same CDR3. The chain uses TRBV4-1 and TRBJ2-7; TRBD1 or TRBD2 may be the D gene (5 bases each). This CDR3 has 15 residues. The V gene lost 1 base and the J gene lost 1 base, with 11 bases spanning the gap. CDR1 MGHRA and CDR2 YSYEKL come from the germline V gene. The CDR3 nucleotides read TGCGCCAGCAGCCAAGGGGGGACGGGATCCTACGAGCAGTACTTC. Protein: CASSQGGTGSYEQYF.

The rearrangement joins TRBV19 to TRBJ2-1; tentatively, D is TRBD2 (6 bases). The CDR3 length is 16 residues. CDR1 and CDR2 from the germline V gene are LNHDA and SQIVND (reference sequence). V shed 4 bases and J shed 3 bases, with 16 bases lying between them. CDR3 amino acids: CASSTPGRGLYNEQFF. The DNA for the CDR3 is TGTGCCAGTAGTACTCCTGGGCGGGGACTCTACAATGAGCAGTTCTTC. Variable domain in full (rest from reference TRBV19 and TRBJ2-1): DGGITQSPKYLFRKEGQNVTLSCEQNLNHDAMYWYRQDPGQGLRLIYYSQIVNDFQKGDIAEGYSVSREKKESFPLTVTSAQKNPTAFYLCASSTPGRGLYNEQFFGPGTRLTVL.